What follows are 28 T cell receptor beta chains derived from one specimen sequenced in a study of T cells in Graves' hyperthyroidism and ophthalmopathy. Amplification of TCR beta CDR3 regions used RNA as the template. TCR CDR3 regions were first amplified by RT-PCR with HTBI primers. TCRdb recomputed calls from the multiplex PCR reads with MiXCR, one row per CDR3 protein. This sample carries fewer than 650,000 distinct CDR3 sequences, about 15% of them seen once, and the ten largest clones take 14%. Sequenced material: blood. Receptors originate from a woman in her forties with Graves' hyperthyroidism.

This clonotype came up a few times. A much larger clone sits a single nucleotide away, making a read error possible. J is TRBJ2-2 and V is TRBV2, with a tentative D call TRBD2 (5 bases). Germline values: CDR1 SNHLY, CDR2 FYNNEI. CDR3 length: 13 amino acids. The CDR3 region has the DNA TGTGCCAGCACATCCCCCAACACCGGGGAGCTGTCTTTT. It translates to CASTSPNTGELSF.

This clonotype was seen ten or more times. The genes are TRBV7-2 and TRBJ2-7, with D possibly matching TRBD2 (6 bases). Trimming left V 3 bases short and J 7 bases short, with 16 bases between. The germline CDR1 and CDR2 sequences are SGHTA and FQGNSA. This CDR3 has 14 residues. The CDR3 here is CASSFERAGGEQYF. CDR3 DNA: TGTGCCAGCAGCTTCGAGAGGGCTGGGGGGGAGCAGTACTTC.

This clonotype has at least ten counts. The chain joins TRBV2 to TRBJ2-2, with D perhaps matching TRBD2 (6 bases). The V gene's germline CDR1 is SNHLY and CDR2 FYNNEI. Trimming took 6 bases from V and 4 from J, leaving 12 bases between them. The CDR3 is 14 amino acids. CDR3 in amino acids: CASRVGSGTGELFF. DNA of the CDR3: TGTGCCAGCAGGGTCGGGAGCGGCACCGGGGAGCTGTTTTTT.

This clonotype was observed many times. The chain joins TRBV28 to TRBJ2-6; tentative D call: TRBD1 (6 bases). Per the germline V gene, CDR1 is MDHEN and CDR2 is SYDVKM. The CDR3 loop spans 15 amino acids. Trimming shortened V by 7 bases and J by 2 bases, and 12 bases separated the two germline ends. The CDR3 here is CASTRRGPGANVLTF. The CDR3 DNA sequence: TGTGCCAGCACCCGCAGGGGTCCTGGGGCCAACGTCCTGACTTTC.

The table lists this clonotype with a few counts. Written as DNA, the CDR3 is TGTGCCATCAGTGACCGGCGCCAACGGGACACCGGGGAGCTGTTTTTT. Residues: CAISDRRQRDTGELFF. V gene TRBV10-3 combines with J gene TRBJ2-2, with D unresolved. Per the germline V gene, CDR1 is ENHRY and CDR2 is SYGVKD. This CDR3 region has 16 residues. Trimming removed 3 bases at V and 3 bases at J, with 14 bases between.

This clonotype was observed at least ten times. This chain connects TRBV4-1 to TRBJ2-7, with 8 bases matching TRBD1. With V trimmed by 1 base and J by 3 bases, 8 bases remained unmatched. Per the germline V gene, CDR1 is MGHRA and CDR2 is YSYEKL. CDR3 length: 16 amino acids. The CDR3 region is CASSQASRTGSYEQYF. CDR3 nucleotide sequence: TGCGCCAGCAGCCAAGCCTCCAGGACAGGGAGCTACGAGCAGTACTTC.

This clonotype has at least ten counts. The V and J genes are TRBV5-6 and TRBJ2-1; 7 nucleotides agree with TRBD2. The CDR3 runs to 16 residues. From germline, CDR1 is SGHDT and CDR2 YYEEEE. V trimming: 0 bases; J trimming: 5 bases; junction bases outside the gene matches: 8. This CDR3 reads CASSLVGLPANNEQFF. DNA for the CDR3: TGTGCCAGCAGCTTGGTGGGACTACCAGCCAACAATGAGCAGTTCTTC.

This clonotype has at least ten counts. This chain connects TRBV28 to TRBJ2-7; 12 nucleotides match TRBD2. The CDR3 is 15 residues long. V shed 5 bases and J 5 bases; nucleotides not matched to a gene: 7. Germline V gene lookup returns CDR1 MDHEN and CDR2 SYDVKM. CDR3 loop: CASSPRTSGIDEQYF. Written as DNA, the CDR3 is TGTGCCAGCAGTCCAAGGACTAGCGGGATTGACGAGCAGTACTTC.

The chain combines TRBV5-1 with TRBJ2-7, with a possible D match to TRBD1 (6 bases). The CDR3 sequence is 13 residues long. In germline, CDR1 is SGHRS, CDR2 YFSETQ. V gave up 4 bases and J gave up 5 bases, with 13 bases separating them. The CDR3 bases are TGCGCCAGCAGCAGAACCAACAGGGACGAGCAGTACTTC. Translated: CASSRTNRDEQYF.

This clonotype was detected many times. The rearrangement links TRBV5-1 to TRBJ2-1; TRBD2 matches at 11 bases. This CDR3 contains 14 residues. Trimming took 3 bases from V and 9 from J; bases not matched to a gene: 5. CDR1 and CDR2 from the germline V gene are SGHRS and YFSETQ. CDR3 nucleotides: TGCGCCAGCAGCTCCACTAGCGGGAGTGGTGAGCAGTTCTTC. It codes for CASSSTSGSGEQFF.

Comment on this clonotype: This may come from a read error, since a much larger clone is one base off. This chain joins TRBV7-8 and TRBJ1-1; D is uncertain. V shed 0 bases and J shed 5 bases, with 10 bases lying between them. This CDR3 is built from 14 residues. CDR1 and CDR2 from the germline V gene are SGHVS and FQNEAQ. CDR3 amino acids: CASSLAMKETEAFF. The DNA of the CDR3 is TGTGCCAGCAGCTTAGCAATGAAGGAGACTGAAGCTTTCTTT.

This clonotype has a handful of counts. The rearrangement joins TRBV5-1 to TRBJ1-1; D remains ambiguous. Trimming took off 6 bases at V and 1 base at J, with 13 bases between the two ends. The CDR3 totals 14 residues. The germline CDR1 and CDR2 sequences are SGHRS and YFSETQ. The CDR3 here is CASNQGRGNTEAFF. DNA of the CDR3: TGCGCCAGCAACCAAGGACGGGGGAACACTGAAGCTTTCTTT.

This clonotype was seen repeatedly, ten times or more. The J gene is TRBJ1-1, the V gene TRBV7-2; tentative D call: TRBD1 (6 bases). Germline-derived CDR1 and CDR2 are SGHTA and FQGNSA. CDR3 length: 14 amino acids. Between the trimmed V and J ends, which lost 5 bases and 5 bases, there was a span of 15 bases. The chain's CDR3 is CASSQMGAPTEAFF. The CDR3, as DNA: TGTGCCAGCAGCCAGATGGGGGCCCCAACTGAAGCTTTCTTT.

This clonotype was seen repeatedly, ten times or more. J is TRBJ2-5 and V is TRBV29-1, with D tentatively TRBD2 (5 bases). This CDR3 region has 15 residues. V was pared by 2 bases and J by 5 bases, with 18 bases between. CDR1 and CDR2 from the germline V gene are SQVTM and ANQGSEA. This CDR3 reads CSVEPAEAPTETQYF. Written as DNA, the CDR3 is TGCAGCGTTGAACCAGCGGAGGCCCCCACGGAGACCCAGTACTTC.

There are many counts of this clonotype. This sequence joins TRBV15 and TRBJ2-1, with 8 bases identical to TRBD2. The V gene's germline CDR1 is LNHNV and CDR2 YYDKDF (reference sequence). The V gene end was trimmed by 1 base and the J gene end by 8 bases; junction bases not matched to a gene: 7. The CDR3 length is 15 residues. In DNA form, the CDR3 reads TGTGCCACCAGCAGAGTTCGGGAGGGTGTGGATGAGCAGTTCTTC. Protein sequence: CATSRVREGVDEQFF.

The genes are TRBV20-1 and TRBJ1-5; maybe TRBD1 (5 bases). CDR1 DFQATT and CDR2 SNEGSKA come from the germline V gene (reference sequence). This CDR3 spans 16 amino acids. V lost 0 bases, J lost 4 bases, and 16 bases lay in between. DNA of the CDR3: TGCAGTGCTAGAGATCAGGGAGCCAGGAGTAATCAGCCCCAGCATTTT. Its translation is CSARDQGARSNQPQHF.

This clonotype was observed at least ten times. The V call is TRBV29-1, the J call TRBJ2-1, with 8 bases matching TRBD2. With V trimmed by 3 bases and J by 8 bases, 3 bases remained unmatched. The germline V gene encodes CDR1 SQVTM and CDR2 ANQGSEA. There are 12 residues in the CDR3. CDR3 sequence: CSVDSGSDEQFF. As DNA, the CDR3 is TGCAGCGTTGACAGCGGGAGTGATGAGCAGTTCTTC.

V and J are TRBV20-1 and TRBJ1-4; D may be TRBD1 (5 bases). CDR1 and CDR2 (germline): DFQATT, SNEGSKA (reference sequence). V lost 6 bases, J lost 0 bases, and 11 bases lay in between. The CDR3 spans 14 residues. The CDR3 coding sequence is TGCAGTGCCTGGGGGGGGGCAACTAATGAAAAACTGTTTTTT. Translating it yields CSAWGGATNEKLFF.

In this sample, this clonotype turned up many times. V is TRBV6-1 and J is TRBJ1-5; TRBD1 matches 8 bases. The CDR3 is 13 amino acids. Trimming at V came to 5 bases and at J to 6 bases, leaving 3 bases not matched to a gene. Germline V lookup: CDR1 MNHNS, CDR2 SASEGT. CDR3 region: CASSSGTGQPQHF. Written as DNA, the CDR3 is TGTGCCAGCAGTTCGGGGACAGGTCAGCCCCAGCATTTT.

This clonotype has a count of ten or more. The chain recombines TRBV12-3 or TRBV12-4 with TRBJ1-1, with TRBD1 matching 7 bases. After removal of 0 bases from V and 11 bases from J, the junction contained 9 bases not matched to a gene. This CDR3 has 14 amino acids. CDR3 nucleotide sequence: TGTGCCAGCAGTTTAGCGCAGGGGGGCGCGAGGGCTTTCTTT. This sequence encodes CASSLAQGGARAFF.

This clonotype was seen repeatedly, ten times or more. This chain connects TRBV30 to TRBJ2-1; TRBD2 agrees at 10 bases. The length of the CDR3 is 14 residues. Unmatched junction bases numbered 1, after V lost 2 bases and J lost 3 bases. The germline CDR1 and CDR2 sequences are GTSNPN and SVGIG (reference sequence). The CDR3 spells CAWSRTSGYNEQFF. In nucleotides, the CDR3 is TGTGCCTGGAGTCGGACTAGCGGCTACAATGAGCAGTTCTTC. The full variable domain, its missing parts supplied by reference TRBV30 and TRBJ2-1, is SQTIHQWPATLVQPVGSPLSLECTVEGTSNPNLYWYRQAAGRGLQLLFYSVGIGQISSEVPQNLSASRPQDRQFILSSKKLLLSDSGFYLCAWSRTSGYNEQFFGPGTRLTVL.

This clonotype has at least ten counts. V and J are TRBV9 and TRBJ2-7; D is tentatively TRBD1 or TRBD2 (6 bases each). The CDR3 consists of 15 residues. The V end was cut by 1 base, the J end by 2 bases, with 13 bases between. CDR1 and CDR2 (germline): SGDLS, YYNGEE. CDR3 loop: CASSVSPGDTYEQYF. The CDR3 nucleotides read TGTGCCAGCAGCGTATCCCCGGGGGACACCTACGAGCAGTACTTC.

At least ten counts were recorded for this clonotype. The chain uses TRBV27 and TRBJ2-7; TRBD2 matches at 9 bases. The germline V gene encodes CDR1 MNHEY and CDR2 SMNVEV (reference sequence). Trimming at V came to 8 bases and at J to 3 bases, leaving 5 bases not matched to a gene. This CDR3 is built from 13 residues. The CDR3 sequence is CASGAGGGYEQYF. For the CDR3, the DNA is TGTGCCAGCGGGGCGGGAGGGGGCTACGAGCAGTACTTC.

This clonotype was seen at least ten times. The chain has TRBV5-1 and TRBJ1-1; D gene ambiguous. The CDR3 contains 13 residues. Germline CDR1 reads SGHRS; CDR2 reads YFSETQ. The V gene lost 2 bases and the J gene lost 1 base, with 6 bases spanning the gap. CDR3 in amino acids: CASSFDKNTEAFF. As DNA, the CDR3 is TGCGCCAGCAGCTTCGACAAGAACACTGAAGCTTTCTTT. The full variable domain, its missing parts supplied by reference TRBV5-1 and TRBJ1-1, is KAGVTQTPRYLIKTRGQQVTLSCSPISGHRSVSWYQQTPGQGLQFLFEYFSETQRNKGNFPGRFSGRQFSNSRSEMNVSTLELGDSALYLCASSFDKNTEAFFGQGTRLTVV.

Points on this clonotype: A much larger clonotype is one base distant, so this may be a read error. The chain recombines TRBV7-2 with TRBJ2-7; D ambiguous. Germline-derived CDR1 and CDR2 are SGHTA and FQGNSA. This CDR3 spans 14 amino acids. The CDR3 here is CAGSLDESSYEQYF. Here the CDR3 DNA reads TGTGCCGGCAGCTTGGACGAAAGCTCCTACGAGCAGTACTTC.

The chain joins TRBV9 to TRBJ2-3, with D perhaps matching TRBD1 or TRBD2 (5 bases each). CDR3 size: 16 residues. Trimming shortened V by 0 bases and J by 4 bases, and 15 bases separated the two germline ends. CDR1 and CDR2 from the germline V gene are SGDLS and YYNGEE. The CDR3: CASSVVGAGTADTQYF. The DNA of the CDR3 is TGTGCCAGCAGCGTAGTCGGGGCCGGCACGGCAGATACGCAGTATTTT. The variable domain in full, with the rest retrieved from reference TRBV9 and TRBJ2-3, is DSGVTQTPKHLITATGQRVTLRCSPRSGDLSVYWYQQSLDQGLQFLIQYYNGEERAKGNILERFSAQQFPDLHSELNLSSLELGDSALYFCASSVVGAGTADTQYFGPGTRLTVL.

This clonotype was seen ten or more times. V is TRBV3-1 and J is TRBJ2-5, with TRBD2 as a possible D gene (6 bases). This CDR3 has 14 amino acids. Germline V gene sequence: CDR1 LGHDT, CDR2 YNNKEL (reference sequence). Trimming took off 6 bases at V and 2 bases at J, with 13 bases between the two ends. CDR3 region: CASRRDGSQETQYF. CDR3 nucleotide sequence: TGTGCCAGCAGGCGGGACGGATCACAAGAGACCCAGTACTTC.

This clonotype has at least ten counts. The chain uses TRBV11-2 and TRBJ1-6; D unclear. The ends were cut back, 0 bases at V and 9 bases at J, with 6 bases in the middle. This CDR3 has 13 residues. Germline CDR1 SGHAT, CDR2 FQNNGV. In DNA form, the CDR3 reads TGTGCCAGCAGCTTAGATCTGACTTCACCCCTCCACTTT. It codes for CASSLDLTSPLHF.